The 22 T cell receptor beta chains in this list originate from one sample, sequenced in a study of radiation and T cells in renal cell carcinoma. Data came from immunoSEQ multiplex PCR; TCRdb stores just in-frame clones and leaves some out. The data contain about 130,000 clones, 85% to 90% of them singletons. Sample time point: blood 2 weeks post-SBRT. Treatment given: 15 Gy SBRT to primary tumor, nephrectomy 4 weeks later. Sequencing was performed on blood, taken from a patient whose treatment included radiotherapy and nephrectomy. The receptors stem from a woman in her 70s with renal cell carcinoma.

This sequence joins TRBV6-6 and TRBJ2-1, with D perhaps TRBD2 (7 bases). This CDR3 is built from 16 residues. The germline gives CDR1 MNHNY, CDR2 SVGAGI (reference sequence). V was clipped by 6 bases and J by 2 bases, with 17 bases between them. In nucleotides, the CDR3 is TGTGCCAGCAGAGCTGCTGCGGGGGCCACCTACAATGAGCAGTTCTTC. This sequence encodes CASRAAAGATYNEQFF.

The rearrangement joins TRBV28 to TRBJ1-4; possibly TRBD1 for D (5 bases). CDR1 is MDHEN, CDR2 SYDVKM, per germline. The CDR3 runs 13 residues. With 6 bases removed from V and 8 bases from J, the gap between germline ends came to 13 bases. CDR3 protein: CASREGLLEKLFF. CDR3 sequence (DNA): TGTGCCAGCAGGGAGGGACTATTAGAAAAACTGTTTTTT.

CDR3 bases: TGTGCCAGCAGCTTAGGGGGCAGGAGAGCGTTTTCACCCCTCCACTTT. Amino acid sequence: CASSLGGRRAFSPLHF. The V gene is TRBV7-2, the J gene TRBJ1-6, with D possibly TRBD1 on 5 matching bases. V was pared by 1 base and J by 9 bases, with 16 bases between. CDR1 and CDR2 from the germline V gene are SGHTA and FQGNSA. This CDR3 spans 16 amino acids.

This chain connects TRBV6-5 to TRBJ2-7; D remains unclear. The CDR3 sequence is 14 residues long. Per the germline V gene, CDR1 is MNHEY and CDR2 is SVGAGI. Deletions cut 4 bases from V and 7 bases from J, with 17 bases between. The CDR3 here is CASSSGLPKGEQYF. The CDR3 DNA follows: TGTGCCAGCAGTTCCGGGCTCCCAAAGGGAGAGCAGTACTTC.

Written as DNA, the CDR3 is TGCGCCAGCAGCCAGACGGACAGCCCGAATTATAATTCACCCCTCCACTTT. Translation: CASSQTDSPNYNSPLHF. The chain uses TRBV4-1 and TRBJ1-6; tentatively, D is TRBD1 (6 bases). This CDR3 has 17 residues. The germline V gene encodes CDR1 MGHRA and CDR2 YSYEKL. Trimming removed 3 bases at V and 4 bases at J, with 16 bases between.

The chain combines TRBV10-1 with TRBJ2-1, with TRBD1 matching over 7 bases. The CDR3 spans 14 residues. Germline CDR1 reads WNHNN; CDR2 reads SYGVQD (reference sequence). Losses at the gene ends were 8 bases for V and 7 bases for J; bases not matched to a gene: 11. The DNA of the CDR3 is TGCGCCAGCGGGATGACAGGGCAAAAGAATGAGCAGTTCTTC. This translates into CASGMTGQKNEQFF.

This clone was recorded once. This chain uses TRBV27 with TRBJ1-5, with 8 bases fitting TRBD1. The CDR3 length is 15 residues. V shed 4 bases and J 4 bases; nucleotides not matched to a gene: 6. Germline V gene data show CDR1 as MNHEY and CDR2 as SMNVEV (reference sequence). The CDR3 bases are TGTGCCAGCAGTTACGGACAGGGTTGGAATCAGCCCCAGCATTTT. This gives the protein CASSYGQGWNQPQHF.

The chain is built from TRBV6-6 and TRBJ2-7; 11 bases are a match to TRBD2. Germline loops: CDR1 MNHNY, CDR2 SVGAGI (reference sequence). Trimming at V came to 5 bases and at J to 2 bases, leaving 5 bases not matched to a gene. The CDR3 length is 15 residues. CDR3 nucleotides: TGTGCCAGCAGTAGCACGGGACTAGCGGCCTACGAGCAGTACTTC. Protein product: CASSSTGLAAYEQYF.

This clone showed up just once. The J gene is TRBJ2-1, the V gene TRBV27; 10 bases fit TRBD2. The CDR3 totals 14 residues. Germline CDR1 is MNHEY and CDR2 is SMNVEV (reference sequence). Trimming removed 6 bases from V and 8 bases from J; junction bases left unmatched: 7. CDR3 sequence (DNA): TGTGCCAGCAGCAAGCGGGGGGGCGTGTATGAGCAGTTCTTC. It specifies CASSKRGGVYEQFF.

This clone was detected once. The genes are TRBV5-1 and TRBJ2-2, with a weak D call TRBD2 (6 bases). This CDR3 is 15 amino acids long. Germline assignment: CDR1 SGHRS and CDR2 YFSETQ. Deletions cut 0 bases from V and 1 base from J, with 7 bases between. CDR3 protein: CASSLAGGNTGELFF. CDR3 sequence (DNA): TGCGCCAGCAGCTTGGCCGGGGGGAACACCGGGGAGCTGTTTTTT.

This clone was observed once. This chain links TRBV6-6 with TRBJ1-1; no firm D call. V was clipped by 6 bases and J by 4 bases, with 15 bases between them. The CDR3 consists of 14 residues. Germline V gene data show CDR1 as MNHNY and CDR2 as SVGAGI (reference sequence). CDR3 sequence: CASRPPLGRTEAFF. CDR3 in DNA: TGTGCCAGCAGACCCCCGCTTGGACGCACTGAAGCTTTCTTT.

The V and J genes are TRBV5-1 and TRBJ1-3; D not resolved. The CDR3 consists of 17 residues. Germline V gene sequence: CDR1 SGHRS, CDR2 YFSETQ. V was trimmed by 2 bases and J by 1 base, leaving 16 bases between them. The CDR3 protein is CASSFGLGGSSGNTIYF. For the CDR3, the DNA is TGCGCCAGCAGCTTCGGGTTAGGAGGGAGTTCTGGAAACACCATATATTTT.

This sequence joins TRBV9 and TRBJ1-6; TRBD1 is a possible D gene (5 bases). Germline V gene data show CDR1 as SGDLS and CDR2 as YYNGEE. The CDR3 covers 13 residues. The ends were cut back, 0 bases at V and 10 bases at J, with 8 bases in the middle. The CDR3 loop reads CASSVGDSSPLHF. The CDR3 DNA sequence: TGTGCCAGCAGCGTAGGGGACTCGTCACCCCTCCACTTT.

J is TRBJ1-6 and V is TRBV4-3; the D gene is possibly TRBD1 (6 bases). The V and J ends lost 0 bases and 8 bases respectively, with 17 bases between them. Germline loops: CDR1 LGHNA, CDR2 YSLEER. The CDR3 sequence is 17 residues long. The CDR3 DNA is TGCGCCAGCAGCCAAGATGTAGCCAGGGGTACGGATTCACCCCTCCACTTT. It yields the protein CASSQDVARGTDSPLHF.

In DNA form, the CDR3 reads TGTGCCAGCAGCCAGTGGACAGGGGGTCCTAACTATGGCTACACCTTC. Translated: CASSQWTGGPNYGYTF. The chain carries TRBV4-2 and TRBJ1-2; 10 bases agree with TRBD1. Per germline, CDR1 LGHNA and CDR2 YNFKEQ. V shed 3 bases, J shed 0 bases, and the junction held 4 bases outside the gene matches. This CDR3 contains 16 residues.

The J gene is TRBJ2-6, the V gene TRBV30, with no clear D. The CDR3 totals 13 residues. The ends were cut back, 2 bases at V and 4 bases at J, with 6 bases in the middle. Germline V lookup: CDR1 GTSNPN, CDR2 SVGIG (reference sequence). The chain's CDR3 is CAWSPPGANVLTF. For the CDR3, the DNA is TGTGCCTGGAGTCCCCCGGGGGCCAACGTCCTGACTTTC.

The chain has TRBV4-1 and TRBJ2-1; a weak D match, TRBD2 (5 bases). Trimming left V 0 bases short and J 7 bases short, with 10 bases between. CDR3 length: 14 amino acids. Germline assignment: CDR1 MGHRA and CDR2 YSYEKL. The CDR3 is CASSQEWTGNEQFF. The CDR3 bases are TGCGCCAGCAGCCAAGAGTGGACTGGTAATGAGCAGTTCTTC.

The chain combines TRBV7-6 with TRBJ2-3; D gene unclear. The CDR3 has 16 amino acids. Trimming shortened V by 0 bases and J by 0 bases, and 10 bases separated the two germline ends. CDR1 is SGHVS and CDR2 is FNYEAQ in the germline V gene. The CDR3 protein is CASSLANNPSTDTQYF. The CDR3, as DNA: TGTGCCAGCAGCTTAGCGAATAACCCCAGCACAGATACGCAGTATTTT. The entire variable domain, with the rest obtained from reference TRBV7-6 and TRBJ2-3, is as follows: GAGVSQSPRYKVTKRGQDVALRCDPISGHVSLYWYRQALGQGPEFLTYFNYEAQQDKSGLPNDRFSAERPEGSISTLTIQRTEQRDSAMYRCASSLANNPSTDTQYFGPGTRLTVL.

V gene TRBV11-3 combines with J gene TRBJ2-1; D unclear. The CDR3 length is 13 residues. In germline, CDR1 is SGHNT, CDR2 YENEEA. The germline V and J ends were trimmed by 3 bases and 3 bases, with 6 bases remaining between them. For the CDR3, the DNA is TGTGCCAGCAGCTTGAGCAGCTACAATGAGCAGTTCTTC. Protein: CASSLSSYNEQFF. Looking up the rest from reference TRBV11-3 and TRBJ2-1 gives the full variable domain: EAGVVQSPRYKIIEKKQPVAFWCNPISGHNTLYWYLQNLGQGPELLIRYENEEAVDDSQLPKDRFSAERLKGVDSTLKIQPAELGDSAVYLCASSLSSYNEQFFGPGTRLTVL.

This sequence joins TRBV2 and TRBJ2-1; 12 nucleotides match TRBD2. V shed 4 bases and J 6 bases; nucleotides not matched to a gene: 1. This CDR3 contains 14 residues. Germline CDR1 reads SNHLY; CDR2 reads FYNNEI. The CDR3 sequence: CASSGTSGVNEQFF. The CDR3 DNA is TGTGCCAGCAGTGGGACTAGCGGGGTCAATGAGCAGTTCTTC.

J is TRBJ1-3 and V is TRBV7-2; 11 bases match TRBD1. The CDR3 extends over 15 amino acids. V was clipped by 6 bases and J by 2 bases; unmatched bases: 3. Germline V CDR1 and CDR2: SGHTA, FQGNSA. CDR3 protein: CASSRGQGAGNTIYF. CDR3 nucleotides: TGTGCCAGCAGTCGGGGACAGGGGGCTGGAAACACCATATATTTT.

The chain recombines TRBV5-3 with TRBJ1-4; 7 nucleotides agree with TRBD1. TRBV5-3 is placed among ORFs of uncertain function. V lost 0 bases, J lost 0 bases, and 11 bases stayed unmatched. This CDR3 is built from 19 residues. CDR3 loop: CARSLDQDRILATNEKLFF. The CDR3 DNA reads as TGTGCCAGAAGCTTGGATCAGGACAGGATCCTTGCAACTAATGAAAAACTGTTTTTT.